This TCR beta chain appears in the sequencing data of a study of regulatory T cells in long-lasting Graves disease. Described time point: newly diagnosed GD, antithyroid drugs for less than 3 months. Following extraction of RNA from PBMCs, that RNA was used to make the TCR library. Arm-PCR of CDR3 regions and iRepertoire HTBI primers were used to build TCR beta libraries. TCRdb re-called the multiplex PCR reads through MiXCR, storing one row per CDR3 protein. The sample consists of about 620,000 distinct CDR3 sequences, 15% to 20% of them appearing once. Germline V lookup: CDR1 SQVTM, CDR2 ANQGSEA. The CDR3 loop spans 12 amino acids. Trimming pared 4 bases from V and 2 bases from J, leaving 8 bases between. This same sample was also taken into another study, of T cells in Graves' hyperthyroidism and ophthalmopathy. In that study: It was a median about seven months before onset that the model predicted ophthalmopathy.

Specimen: peripheral blood mononuclear cells (PBMCs), collected at new diagnosis, from a patient treated with antithyroid drugs. This chain joins TRBV29-1 and TRBJ2-5, with D tentatively TRBD1 (6 bases). This TCR was recovered from a woman under 40 with Graves disease. The CDR3 spells CSVGQGQETQYF. CDR3 in DNA: TGCAGCGTTGGGCAGGGGCAAGAGACCCAGTACTTC.